The clone carrying this T cell receptor (beta chain) was detected only a few times. TCRdb fed the RT-PCR reads into MiXCR, producing one record per CDR3 protein. The sample lists about 680,000 distinct CDR3 sequences; about 14% were seen once. The CDR3 is made up of 15 amino acids. Trimming removed 6 bases from V and 5 bases from J, with 16 bases in between. The germline V gene encodes CDR1 SEHNR and CDR2 FQNEAQ (reference sequence). The sequence came from a female donor in good health, serving as a healthy control. This sequence joins TRBV7-9 and TRBJ2-2, with D possibly being TRBD1 (6 bases). The sample was memory CD4+ T cells from blood. As DNA, the CDR3 is TGTGCCAGCAGGGAACAGGGAAGGGCGACCGGGGAGCTGTTTTTT. Protein: CASREQGRATGELFF.